The rows below give T cell receptor beta chains drawn from one sample of a study of blood T cell repertoires in COVID-19. Using immunoSEQ multiplex PCR, the repertoire was profiled, and TCRdb retains in-frame clones only, with some absent. The table shows 120,000 to 150,000 clones, with approximately 91% occurring only once. Input material: peripheral blood. The receptor source for this set is a man over 45 with active or convalescent COVID-19. The CDR3 runs from the conserved cysteine through the conserved F or W. Fields, in order: V gene, clone size, D gene, J gene, CDR3 DNA, CDR3 protein. The D gene is left open where the match is weak. Not all rows give a size; the values are once, few, many and, for expanded clones, a class.

>TRBV2|many|-|TRBJ2-7
TGTGCCAGCAGCTCCGGGAATTCCTACGAGCAGTACTTC
CASSSGNSYEQYF
>TRBV13|once|TRBD2|TRBJ2-1
TGTGCCAGCAGCACCCCCGGCGGGGGGAATGAGCAGTTCTTC
CASSTPGGGNEQFF
>TRBV25-1|-|-|TRBJ1-4
TGTGCCAGCAGTTCGATCGGGGAAAAACTGTTTTTT
CASSSIGEKLFF
>TRBV12-3/TRBV12-4|-|-|TRBJ1-1
TGTGCCAGCAGTTTAGCTGAGGTCACTGAAGCTTTCTTT
CASSLAEVTEAFF
>TRBV2|-|-|TRBJ1-5
TGTGCCAGCAGTGATGGGGCTCGCAATCAGCCCCAGCATTTT
CASSDGARNQPQHF
>TRBV24-1|-|-|TRBJ1-5
TGTGCCACCAGTGGCTCTACGTCGCCCCAGCATTTT
CATSGSTSPQHF
>TRBV28|-|-|TRBJ2-2
TGTGCCAGCAGTTTTTTACCAGGGAACACCGGGGAGCTGTTTTTT
CASSFLPGNTGELFF
>TRBV9|-|TRBD2|TRBJ2-3
TGTGCCAGCTCGCGACTAGCTCCCACAGATACGCAGTATTTT
CASSRLAPTDTQYF
>TRBV13|-|TRBD2|TRBJ2-1
TGTGCCAGCAGCCGAGGAAGACTAGCGGGAGGCAATGAGCAGTTCTTC
CASSRGRLAGGNEQFF
>TRBV11-2|-|-|TRBJ1-2
TGTGCCAGCAGCTTAGACCTTAATGGCTACACCTTC
CASSLDLNGYTF
>TRBV2|few|TRBD1|TRBJ2-2
TGTGCCAGCAGACAGGGGCCCTACACCGGGGAGCTGTTTTTT
CASRQGPYTGELFF
>TRBV7-8|-|-|TRBJ2-3
TGTGCCAGCACCTCAACCGGAGGAAAACCGGATACGCAGTATTTT
CASTSTGGKPDTQYF
>TRBV30|-|-|TRBJ2-2
TGTGCCTGGAGGACGAGTCGGGGGGCCACCGGGGAGCTGTTTTTT
CAWRTSRGATGELFF
>TRBV7-2|-|-|TRBJ2-7
TGTGCCAGCAGCTTAGTTGGGCAGGCGCCTTACGAGCAGTACTTC
CASSLVGQAPYEQYF
>TRBV10-3|-|-|TRBJ1-5
TGTGCCATCAGTGAGAGGGGCCTCGATTATAGCAATCAGCCCCAGCATTTT
CAISERGLDYSNQPQHF
>TRBV5-1|-|TRBD1|TRBJ2-4
TGCGCCAGCAGCTTACAGGGGTCCAAAAACATTCAGTACTTC
CASSLQGSKNIQYF
>TRBV6-5|-|-|TRBJ1-4
TGTGCCAGCACCGAGGACAGAGGAACTAATGAAAAACTGTTTTTT
CASTEDRGTNEKLFF
>TRBV20-1|-|TRBD1|TRBJ1-1
TGCAGTGCTAGTTCCCCCGGGACAGGGCTTTGGAACACTGAAGCTTTCTTT
CSASSPGTGLWNTEAFF
>TRBV6-5|-|-|TRBJ2-5
TGTGCCAGCAGTTACTCAAAGGGGAACCAAGAGACCCAGTACTTC
CASSYSKGNQETQYF
>TRBV6-4|-|TRBD2|TRBJ2-3
TGTGCCAGCAGTGAGCGGCTAGCGGGAGCTAGCACAGATACGCAGTATTTT
CASSERLAGASTDTQYF
>TRBV12-3/TRBV12-4|-|-|TRBJ1-1
TGTGCCAGCAGTTTGGGCGGGGAAGCTTTCTTT
CASSLGGEAFF
>TRBV19|-|TRBD2|TRBJ2-1
TGTGCCAGTAGTATAGCGGGAGGGCCTTACAATGAGCAGTTCTTC
CASSIAGGPYNEQFF
>TRBV12-3/TRBV12-4|-|TRBD1|TRBJ2-3
TGTGCCAGCAGGACAGGGGGAGCAGATACGCAGTATTTT
CASRTGGADTQYF
>TRBV19|-|TRBD1|TRBJ2-7
TGTGCCAGTAGCCCCGGGACAGGGACTTACGAGCAGTACTTC
CASSPGTGTYEQYF
>TRBV27|-|TRBD1|TRBJ1-4
TGTGCCAGCAGTTTTGACAGGGGGCTTATGTTACGGGAAAAACTGTTTTTT
CASSFDRGLMLREKLFF
>TRBV9|-|-|TRBJ1-5
TGTGCCAGCAGCGTCTCGGTGGGCAATCAGCCCCAGCATTTT
CASSVSVGNQPQHF
>TRBV6-5|once|-|TRBJ1-4
TGTGCCAGCAGTTATACTTCGGGGAGAGGAGAAAAACTGTTTTTT
CASSYTSGRGEKLFF
>TRBV9|-|-|TRBJ2-5
TGTGCCAGCAGCGTAGGTCCAGACGGGGAGACCCAGTACTTC
CASSVGPDGETQYF
>TRBV7-9|-|-|TRBJ1-5
TGTGCCAGCAGCTTCAGCAGGGACAATCAGCCCCAGCATTTT
CASSFSRDNQPQHF
>TRBV11-2|medium-sized|TRBD1|TRBJ2-7
TGTGCCAGCAGTCCCCCCCGGGACAGGGGCGGCGAGCAGTACTTC
CASSPPRDRGGEQYF
>TRBV28|-|TRBD1|TRBJ1-2
TGTGCCAGCAGTCCCTGGGACAGGGGGTTCGACGGCTACACCTTC
CASSPWDRGFDGYTF
>TRBV24-1|-|-|TRBJ1-2
TGTGCCACCAGTGCGAGGGTAGGATATGGCTACACCTTC
CATSARVGYGYTF
>TRBV4-2|-|-|TRBJ2-6
TGTGCCAGCAGCCCGTTGCAGGGGCGCGGGGCCAACGTCCTGACTTTC
CASSPLQGRGANVLTF
>TRBV2|-|-|TRBJ1-2
TGTGCCAGCAGTGTAGGGCCAAGGGGTAAAGGCTACACCTTC
CASSVGPRGKGYTF
>TRBV11-2|once|-|TRBJ2-3
TGTGCCAGCAGCTTAACCCAAGCCACAGATACGCAGTATTTT
CASSLTQATDTQYF
>TRBV19|-|TRBD1|TRBJ1-4
TGTGCCAGTACGGGACAGGGAGGGGAAAAACTGTTTTTT
CASTGQGGEKLFF
>TRBV24-1|once|-|TRBJ2-6
TGTGCCACCAGTGATGCCGGGACTGGGGCCAACGTCCTGACTTTC
CATSDAGTGANVLTF
>TRBV9|-|-|TRBJ2-4
TGTGCCAGCAGCCCGACAGTAGCCAAAAACATTCAGTACTTC
CASSPTVAKNIQYF
>TRBV9|-|-|TRBJ2-5
TGTGCCAGCAGCGTAGGGGGACTTCAGTACCAAGAGACCCAGTACTTC
CASSVGGLQYQETQYF
>TRBV15|-|TRBD1|TRBJ1-5
TGTGCCACCAGACCCGGGGGGACAGGGAATCAGCCCCAGCATTTT
CATRPGGTGNQPQHF
>TRBV2|-|TRBD1|TRBJ1-1
TGTGCCAGCAGGTCACAGGGGGCCCTCACTGAAGCTTTCTTT
CASRSQGALTEAFF
>TRBV11-2|-|-|TRBJ2-5
TGTGCCAGCAGCCGCCCCGTGGTCCTAAGAACGGAGACCCAGTACTTC
CASSRPVVLRTETQYF
>TRBV19|-|-|TRBJ2-3
TGTGCCAGTAGTTCGGATACGCAGTATTTT
CASSSDTQYF
>TRBV10-1|few|-|TRBJ2-2
TGCGCCAGCAGTGTGGGGAGGACCGGGGAGCTGTTTTTT
CASSVGRTGELFF
>TRBV2|-|TRBD2|TRBJ2-1
TGTGCCAGCATTAGGACTAGCGGGAACAATGAGCAGTTCTTC
CASIRTSGNNEQFF
>TRBV19|once|TRBD1|TRBJ2-3
TGTGCCAGTAGTGACAGGGGTGGGGCAGATACGCAGTATTTT
CASSDRGGADTQYF
>TRBV19|-|-|TRBJ1-5
TGTGCCAGTAGTATGATGGCAGGCAATCAGCCCCAGCATTTT
CASSMMAGNQPQHF
>TRBV5-6|once|-|TRBJ2-2
TGTGCCAGCAGCTCCCTAGGCGGACTGAACACCGGGGAGCTGTTTTTT
CASSSLGGLNTGELFF
>TRBV28|-|-|TRBJ1-5
TGTGCCAGCAGTTTAACGGGCAGGGGCAATCAGCCCCAGCATTTT
CASSLTGRGNQPQHF
>TRBV18|-|TRBD1|TRBJ2-7
TGTGCCAGCTCGGCCGGGACAGGGCTCTACGAGCAGTACTTC
CASSAGTGLYEQYF